This T cell receptor beta chain derives from a study of blood T cell repertoires in COVID-19. Study-level background: T cells, B-cell-depleted T cells, or PBMCs provided the cDNA or gDNA that served as material.

Original processing notes: Reference gene primer amplification in the assay estimated nucleated cell counts. Only in-frame clones appear in the TCRdb table, and some are missing; sequencing was by immunoSEQ multiplex PCR. V and J calls plus clone size are reproduced from that table; the DNA served to infer D and trimming. Among over 65,000 clones listed, about nine tenths were seen once. Germline loops: CDR1 LNHDA, CDR2 SQIVND (reference sequence). The CDR3 loop spans 13 amino acids. V was pared by 3 bases and J by 8 bases, with 13 bases between. The clonotype comes from a human donor in a cohort sampled during active COVID-19. Input material: peripheral blood. This chain uses TRBV19 with TRBJ1-2; perhaps TRBD1 as D (6 bases). The CDR3 DNA reads TGTGCCAGTAGTATCGACAGGCGTGGGGGCTACACCTTC. It translates to CASSIDRRGGYTF.